The 17 T cell receptor beta chains below come from one sample, sequenced in a study of early T cells in non-severe SARS-CoV-2 infection. TCRdb analysed the 5' RACE reads with MiXCR anew, one entry per CDR3 protein. The table lists tens of thousands of distinct CDR3 sequences, 10% of them singletons. Sequenced material: whole blood, taken at baseline. These receptors were obtained from an adult who was a healthcare worker with PCR-confirmed SARS-CoV-2 infection or an uninfected control (not recorded which).

This clonotype was observed at least ten times. V gene TRBV5-1 combines with J gene TRBJ2-3; 11 nucleotides align to TRBD2. CDR1 and CDR2 (germline): SGHRS, YFSETQ. The CDR3 length is 16 residues. V gave up 4 bases and J gave up 5 bases; unmatched junction bases: 9. The CDR3 DNA reads as TGCGCCAGCAGCAAATCGACTAGCGGGGTTGGAGATACGCAGTATTTT. Translated: CASSKSTSGVGDTQYF.

This rearrangement joins TRBV7-2 to TRBJ2-5; 7 positions agree with TRBD1. This CDR3 spans 14 amino acids. The V segment lost 4 bases and the J segment 5 bases; nucleotides outside the gene matches: 7. Germline CDR1 is SGHTA and CDR2 is FQGNSA. Here the CDR3 DNA reads TGTGCCAGCAGCTCGAGGGGGCTCTTGGAGACCCAGTACTTC. Translating it yields CASSSRGLLETQYF.

V is TRBV4-3 and J is TRBJ2-3, with TRBD2 matching 7 bases. Losses at the gene ends were 5 bases for V and 4 bases for J; bases not matched to a gene: 6. Germline V gene lookup returns CDR1 LGHNA and CDR2 YSLEER. This CDR3 region has 14 residues. The chain's CDR3 is CASSREGSADTQYF. CDR3 nucleotide sequence: TGCGCCAGCAGCAGGGAGGGAAGCGCAGATACGCAGTATTTT.

There are a few counts of this clonotype. V usage is TRBV5-1 and J usage is TRBJ1-4; the D gene is possibly TRBD1 (6 bases). V lost 0 bases and J lost 7, with 13 bases in between. Germline-derived CDR1 and CDR2 are SGHRS and YFSETQ. CDR3 length: 15 amino acids. CDR3 bases: TGCGCCAGCAGCTTGGCCGTGGGGGCTAGTGAAAAACTGTTTTTT. Protein product: CASSLAVGASEKLFF.

V and J are TRBV6-5 and TRBJ2-3; 8 bases match TRBD1. The germline gives CDR1 MNHEY, CDR2 SVGAGI. The CDR3 spans 15 residues. V was clipped by 8 bases and J by 0 bases; unmatched bases: 7. The CDR3 bases are TGTGCCAGCGCGAACGGACAGGGAAGCACAGATACGCAGTATTTT. Its protein is CASANGQGSTDTQYF.

The chain is built from TRBV30 and TRBJ2-2; a weak D match, TRBD2 (7 bases). The CDR3 is 15 amino acids. V was clipped by 5 bases and J by 4 bases, with 17 bases between them. CDR1 and CDR2 from the germline V gene are GTSNPN and SVGIG (reference sequence). Here the CDR3 reads CAWLGGARGTGELFF. CDR3 sequence (DNA): TGTGCCTGGCTAGGGGGGGCGCGGGGCACCGGGGAGCTGTTTTTT. Together with reference TRBV30 and TRBJ2-2, the CDR3 gives the full variable domain: SQTIHQWPATLVQPVGSPLSLECTVEGTSNPNLYWYRQAAGRGLQLLFYSVGIGQISSEVPQNLSASRPQDRQFILSSKKLLLSDSGFYLCAWLGGARGTGELFFGEGSRLTVL.

This sequence joins TRBV5-5 and TRBJ2-1; no definite D call. CDR1 SGHKS and CDR2 YYEKEE come from the germline V gene (reference sequence). V dropped 4 bases and J dropped 7 bases, with 6 bases sitting between them. The CDR3 consists of 11 residues. In DNA form, the CDR3 reads TGTGCCAGCAGCCTACTGAATGAGCAGTTCTTC. It specifies CASSLLNEQFF.

A few counts support this clonotype. The chain couples TRBV15 to TRBJ2-7, with D possibly TRBD2 on 7 matching bases. Germline CDR1 and CDR2: LNHNV and YYDKDF (reference sequence). This CDR3 comprises 16 residues. V was clipped by 5 bases and J by 2 bases, with 19 bases between them. CDR3 loop: CATSGGGGYRPYEQYF. DNA for the CDR3: TGTGCCACCAGCGGGGGGGGCGGGTATCGCCCCTACGAGCAGTACTTC.

This clonotype was counted only a few times. The V call is TRBV12-3 or TRBV12-4, the J call TRBJ1-3; TRBD1 matches at 9 bases. V was pared by 3 bases and J by 6 bases, with 15 bases of the junction left unmatched. CDR3 length equals 18 residues. The CDR3 is CASSLDRGNREGENTIYF. CDR3 in DNA: TGTGCCAGCAGTTTGGACAGGGGAAATCGAGAGGGTGAAAACACCATATATTTT.

The V call is TRBV6-1, the J call TRBJ1-1; D remains unclear. This CDR3 comprises 13 residues. V was clipped by 4 bases and J by 6 bases, with 12 bases between them. CDR1 is MNHNS and CDR2 is SASEGT in the germline V gene. CDR3 protein: CASSGRSEAEAFF. CDR3 nucleotide sequence: TGTGCCAGCAGTGGAAGGTCTGAGGCTGAAGCTTTCTTT.

This clonotype was picked up a small number of times. This chain links TRBV7-3 with TRBJ2-1, with TRBD2 matching over 11 bases. Germline-derived CDR1 and CDR2 are SGHTA and FQGTGA. The junction had 6 bases not matched to a gene; V was cut back by 0 bases and J by 2 bases. CDR3 size: 18 residues. The CDR3 coding sequence is TGTGCCAGCAGCTTAACAGGGCTAGCGGGGGGACCCTACAATGAGCAGTTCTTC. This codes for CASSLTGLAGGPYNEQFF.

This clonotype was observed a handful of times. The rearrangement links TRBV27 to TRBJ2-2, with a weak D call TRBD1 (7 bases). CDR3 length: 13 amino acids. Trimming shortened V by 7 bases and J by 7 bases, and 13 bases separated the two germline ends. The V gene's germline CDR1 is MNHEY and CDR2 SMNVEV (reference sequence). CDR3 DNA sequence: TGTGCCAGCAACAGGGGAGGTTACGGGGAGCTGTTTTTT. This encodes CASNRGGYGELFF.

This clonotype was recorded many times. Its ends do not fully match the called genes, so a read error is possible. The V call is TRBV7-9, the J call TRBJ1-1; TRBD1 aligns across 8 bases. The CDR3 consists of 13 residues. Germline CDR1 reads SEHNR; CDR2 reads FQNEAQ (reference sequence). The DNA of the CDR3 is TGTGCCAGCAGCTTCGACAGGGGCGGTGAAGTTTTCTTT. It encodes CASSFDRGGEVFF.

This clonotype was recorded a few times. The V gene is TRBV14, the J gene TRBJ1-1; D not certain. The CDR3 is 14 amino acids. V lost 4 bases to trimming and J lost 5 bases, with 14 bases between them. CDR1 and CDR2 from the germline V gene are SGHDN and FVKESK. DNA for the CDR3: TGTGCCAGCAGCCTCCTCGACACACGGACTGAAGCTTTCTTT. It is translated as CASSLLDTRTEAFF.

This clonotype was seen repeatedly, ten times or more. V and J are TRBV10-3 and TRBJ2-3; possible D gene TRBD1, 6 bases. Germline CDR1 and CDR2: ENHRY and SYGVKD. The V end was cut by 2 bases, the J end by 8 bases, with 17 bases between. The length of the CDR3 is 15 residues. Here the CDR3 reads CAISERDQGSGTQYF. CDR3 sequence (DNA): TGTGCCATCAGTGAGCGGGACCAGGGGTCCGGTACGCAGTATTTT.

This sequence joins TRBV18 and TRBJ1-5; 11 positions match TRBD1. The CDR3 contains 14 residues. Germline V gene sequence: CDR1 KGHSH, CDR2 LQKENI. The trim removed 3 bases at V and 6 bases at J, leaving 1 base unmatched. The CDR3 is CASSPGTGGQPQHF. The CDR3 DNA sequence: TGTGCCAGCTCACCCGGGACAGGGGGTCAGCCCCAGCATTTT.

There are many counts of this clonotype. The CDR3 nucleotides read TGTGCCAGCAGCCTTGACTGGAACTATGGCTACACCTTC. It specifies CASSLDWNYGYTF. The chain is built from TRBV7-6 and TRBJ1-2; D not certain. The CDR3 has 13 amino acids. V lost 5 bases and J lost 2, with 9 bases in between. Germline assignment: CDR1 SGHVS and CDR2 FNYEAQ.